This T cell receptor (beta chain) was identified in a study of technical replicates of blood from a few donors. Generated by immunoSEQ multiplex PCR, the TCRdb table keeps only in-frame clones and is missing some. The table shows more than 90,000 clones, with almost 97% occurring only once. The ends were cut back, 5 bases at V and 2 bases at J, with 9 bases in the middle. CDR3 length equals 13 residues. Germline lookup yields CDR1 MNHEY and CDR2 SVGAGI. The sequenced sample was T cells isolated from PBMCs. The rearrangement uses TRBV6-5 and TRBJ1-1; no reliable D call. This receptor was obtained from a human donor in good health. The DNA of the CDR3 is TGTGCCAGCAGTCTAGAGGTAAACACTGAAGCTTTCTTT. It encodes CASSLEVNTEAFF.